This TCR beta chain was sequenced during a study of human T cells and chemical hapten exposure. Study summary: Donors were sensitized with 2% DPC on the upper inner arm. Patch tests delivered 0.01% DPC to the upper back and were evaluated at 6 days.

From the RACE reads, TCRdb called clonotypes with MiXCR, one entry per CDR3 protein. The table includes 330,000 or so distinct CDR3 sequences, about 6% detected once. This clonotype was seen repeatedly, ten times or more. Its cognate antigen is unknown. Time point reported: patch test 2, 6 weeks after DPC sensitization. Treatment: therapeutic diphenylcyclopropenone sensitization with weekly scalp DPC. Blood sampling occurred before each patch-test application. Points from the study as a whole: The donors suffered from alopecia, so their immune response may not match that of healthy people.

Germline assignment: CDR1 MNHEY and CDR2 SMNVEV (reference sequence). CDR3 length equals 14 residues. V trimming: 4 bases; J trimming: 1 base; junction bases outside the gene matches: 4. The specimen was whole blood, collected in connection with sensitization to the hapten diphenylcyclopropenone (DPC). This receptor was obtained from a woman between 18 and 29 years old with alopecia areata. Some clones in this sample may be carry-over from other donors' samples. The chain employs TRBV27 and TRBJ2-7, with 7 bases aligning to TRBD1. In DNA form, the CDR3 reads TGTGCCAGCAGTTCCCCGGACAGGTCCTACGAGCAGTACTTC. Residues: CASSSPDRSYEQYF.